The 16 T cell receptor beta chains presented below share a single source sample, sequenced in a study of blood T cell repertoires in COVID-19. Assay used: immunoSEQ multiplex PCR; TCRdb lists only in-frame clones, some missing. The sample lists 53,000 or so clones, approximately 90% occurring once. Sequenced material: peripheral blood. Source of these receptors: a man older than 75 with acute or convalescent COVID-19.

The J gene is TRBJ1-2, the V gene TRBV7-8; D gene uncertain. The CDR3 runs 13 residues. With 1 base removed from V and 4 bases from J, the gap between germline ends came to 7 bases. Germline V CDR1 and CDR2: SGHVS, FQNEAQ. CDR3 bases: TGTGCCAGCAGCTTAGAAGAGCGCTATGGCTACACCTTC. It specifies CASSLEERYGYTF.

The genes are TRBV30 and TRBJ1-3; D might be TRBD1 (6 bases). Germline CDR1 is GTSNPN and CDR2 is SVGIG (reference sequence). Trimming removed 3 bases at V and 4 bases at J, with 10 bases between. This CDR3 has 13 amino acids. The chain's CDR3 is CAWSPDRGNTIYF. In DNA, the CDR3 is TGTGCCTGGAGCCCGGACAGAGGAAACACCATATATTTT.

This sequence joins TRBV5-1 and TRBJ1-1; TRBD1 matches at 7 bases. This CDR3 has 13 amino acids. The germline V gene encodes CDR1 SGHRS and CDR2 YFSETQ. V shed 0 bases, J shed 6 bases, and the junction held 2 bases outside the gene matches. CDR3 sequence reads: CASSLAGTAEAFF. CDR3 coding DNA: TGCGCCAGCAGCTTGGCCGGGACAGCTGAAGCTTTCTTT.

The chain combines TRBV19 with TRBJ1-4, with TRBD1 matching 9 bases. Per germline, CDR1 LNHDA and CDR2 SQIVND (reference sequence). The trim removed 6 bases at V and 6 bases at J, leaving 8 bases unmatched. There are 15 residues in the CDR3. The CDR3 sequence is CASSPSTGGDEKLFF. CDR3 nucleotides: TGTGCCAGTAGCCCGTCGACAGGGGGGGATGAAAAACTGTTTTTT.

The J gene is TRBJ2-1, the V gene TRBV20-1, with a weak D call TRBD2 (5 bases). CDR3 length equals 15 residues. CDR1 is DFQATT, CDR2 SNEGSKA, per germline (reference sequence). Trimming took off 5 bases at V and 0 bases at J, with 14 bases between the two ends. The DNA for the CDR3 is TGCAGTGCTCGTGAGGAGGTAAGCTCCTACAATGAGCAGTTCTTC. Amino acids: CSAREEVSSYNEQFF.

The rearrangement uses TRBV11-2 and TRBJ2-7, with 9 bases matching TRBD2. The CDR3 has 17 residues. From germline, CDR1 is SGHAT and CDR2 FQNNGV. The trim removed 5 bases at V and 1 base at J, leaving 12 bases unmatched. Here the CDR3 reads CASSNQRGALISYEQYF. DNA of the CDR3: TGTGCCAGCAGCAATCAGCGGGGGGCGCTAATTTCCTACGAGCAGTACTTC.

V usage is TRBV11-3 and J usage is TRBJ2-2, with D uncertain. The CDR3 contains 12 residues. Trimming cost V 5 bases and J 6 bases, with 7 bases left between them. The germline CDR1 and CDR2 sequences are SGHNT and YENEEA. The CDR3 protein is CASSQAPGELFF. CDR3 bases: TGTGCCAGCAGCCAGGCCCCCGGGGAGCTGTTTTTT.

The genes are TRBV19 and TRBJ2-3, with a tentative D call TRBD2 (7 bases). Deletions cut 5 bases from V and 0 bases from J, with 15 bases between. The germline V gene has CDR1 LNHDA and CDR2 SQIVND (reference sequence). The CDR3 has 16 amino acids. The CDR3 loop reads CASSPLGGASTDTQYF. The CDR3 DNA follows: TGTGCCAGTAGTCCCCTAGGGGGGGCTAGCACAGATACGCAGTATTTT. Filled out from reference TRBV19 and TRBJ2-3, the complete variable domain reads DGGITQSPKYLFRKEGQNVTLSCEQNLNHDAMYWYRQDPGQGLRLIYYSQIVNDFQKGDIAEGYSVSREKKESFPLTVTSAQKNPTAFYLCASSPLGGASTDTQYFGPGTRLTVL.

V is TRBV27 and J is TRBJ1-2; D perhaps matches TRBD1 (5 bases). V lost 6 bases and J 2 bases, leaving 10 bases between the germline ends. The CDR3 spans 13 residues. Germline CDR1 and CDR2: MNHEY and SMNVEV (reference sequence). The DNA of the CDR3 is TGTGCCAGCAGGGGGACTGAGAACTATGGCTACACCTTC. Its translation: CASRGTENYGYTF.

The chain joins TRBV21-1 to TRBJ1-3; TRBD1 reflects the table's D call only, with no check against the DNA. TRBV21-1 is given as a pseudogene. This CDR3 comprises 16 residues. CDR3 bases: TGTGCCAGCAGCCCTCGACAGGTCCGCTCTGGAAACACCATATATTTT. This sequence encodes CASSPRQVRSGNTIYF.

The chain uses TRBV6-4 and TRBJ2-4, with D possibly TRBD2 on 5 matching bases. The germline CDR1 and CDR2 sequences are MRHNA and SNTAGT. V lost 7 bases to trimming and J lost 0 bases, with 16 bases between them. The CDR3 covers 16 residues. In DNA, the CDR3 is TGTGCCAGCACCGAACCGGGGAAGCTAGCCAAAAACATTCAGTACTTC. Residues: CASTEPGKLAKNIQYF.

The CDR3 region is CASSFYGQGRGYTF. The CDR3 bases are TGTGCCAGCAGTTTCTACGGACAGGGGCGGGGCTACACCTTC. The chain has TRBV28 and TRBJ1-2, with 9 bases identical to TRBD1. This CDR3 has 14 residues. CDR1 MDHEN and CDR2 SYDVKM come from the germline V gene. Unmatched junction bases numbered 7, after V lost 3 bases and J lost 8 bases.

CDR3 loop: CASSQDRLAGGSYEQYF. The CDR3 nucleotides read TGTGCCAGCAGCCAAGATCGACTAGCGGGGGGCTCCTACGAGCAGTACTTC. This chain links TRBV4-2 with TRBJ2-7, with 13 bases that match TRBD2. The J segment lost 0 bases and the V segment lost 0 bases, leaving 2 bases of the junction unmatched. The CDR3 length is 17 residues. The germline V gene encodes CDR1 LGHNA and CDR2 YNFKEQ.

The J gene is TRBJ2-3, the V gene TRBV19, with a tentative D call TRBD1 (7 bases). Deletions cut 4 bases from V and 2 bases from J, with 22 bases between. The CDR3 length is 18 residues. Germline assignment: CDR1 LNHDA and CDR2 SQIVND (reference sequence). This CDR3 reads CASSTLSTAGGFTDTQYF. The CDR3 nucleotides are TGTGCCAGTAGTACCCTATCCACGGCAGGGGGGTTCACAGATACGCAGTATTTT. Based on the CDR3 plus reference TRBV19 and TRBJ2-3, the full variable domain is DGGITQSPKYLFRKEGQNVTLSCEQNLNHDAMYWYRQDPGQGLRLIYYSQIVNDFQKGDIAEGYSVSREKKESFPLTVTSAQKNPTAFYLCASSTLSTAGGFTDTQYFGPGTRLTVL.

J is TRBJ1-6 and V is TRBV10-3; the match to TRBD1 covers 12 bases. This CDR3 has 15 residues. Looked up from germline, CDR1 is ENHRY and CDR2 is SYGVKD. Losses at the gene ends were 6 bases for V and 10 bases for J; bases not matched to a gene: 7. The CDR3 spells CAISLGQGAQSPLHF. The CDR3 bases are TGTGCCATCAGCCTGGGACAGGGGGCTCAGTCACCCCTCCACTTT.

This clone has a handful of counts. This chain joins TRBV5-1 and TRBJ1-4; 7 bases are a match to TRBD1. V was pared by 5 bases and J by 3 bases, with 10 bases of the junction left unmatched. CDR3 length: 16 residues. Germline V CDR1 and CDR2: SGHRS, YFSETQ. CDR3 sequence reads: CASRPAQGLANEKLFF. CDR3 bases: TGCGCCAGCAGACCTGCACAGGGGCTCGCTAATGAAAAACTGTTTTTT.